This is a list of T cell receptor beta chains from one sample in a study of cytomegalovirus exposure and HLA in healthy donors. This table comes from immunoSEQ multiplex PCR, and its TCRdb copy is limited to in-frame clones, with some not included. This sample's table reports under 150,000 clones. The specimen was PBMCs. These receptors were collected from a woman aged 40 to 50 in good health and CMV-seronegative. Each CDR3 is given with its conserved first and last residue. Fields, in order: J gene, V gene, D gene, CDR3 protein. A D gene is named only where the DNA matches it firmly.

>TRBJ2-7|TRBV11-2|.
CASSIAAYEQYF
>TRBJ1-4|TRBV5-4|.
CASSQSSGTPREKLFF
>TRBJ1-2|TRBV11-2|.
CASSLFRFTNYGYTF
>TRBJ2-5|TRBV5-1|TRBD2
CASSTLPGLEETQYF
>TRBJ2-1|TRBV10-3|TRBD2
CAISTSTSGVYNEQFF
>TRBJ1-2|TRBV7-2|.
CASSPRPQGSYTF
>TRBJ1-4|TRBV5-4|.
CASSLSPRGTNEKLFF
>TRBJ2-7|TRBV28|.
CASIRGQPYEQYF
>TRBJ2-7|TRBV27|.
CASSLQGDYEQYF
>TRBJ1-4|TRBV28|TRBD1
CASSTPGQGGEKLFF
>TRBJ2-7|TRBV2|TRBD1
CASTRTGPNEQYF
>TRBJ2-1|TRBV4-2|TRBD1
CASSQVQGRSTYNEQFF
>TRBJ1-4|TRBV5-1|TRBD1
CASSRTGSEKLFF
>TRBJ2-5|TRBV4-3|.
CASSQDLRIPGTQYF
>TRBJ2-5|TRBV9|TRBD2
CASSKTSAQETQYF
>TRBJ1-2|TRBV29-1|.
CSVEDRPGAYGYTF
>TRBJ1-5|TRBV7-9|.
CASSSGTSLREPQHF
>TRBJ1-5|TRBV4-1|TRBD1
CASSQGQGAGRGNQPQHF
>TRBJ1-1|TRBV28|TRBD1
CASSPPGQGRNTEAFF
>TRBJ1-2|TRBV28|.
CATLGDPPLGYTF
>TRBJ1-5|TRBV29-1|TRBD1
CSGRDSPNQPQHF
>TRBJ2-4|TRBV14|TRBD2
CASSQDGTSGGLKNIQYF
>TRBJ2-1|TRBV19|TRBD1
CASSIWDRADEQFF
>TRBJ2-1|TRBV27|.
CASSLSSGDEQFF
>TRBJ2-3|TRBV19|.
CASSSQRATDTQYF
>TRBJ2-2|TRBV5-1|.
CASVPTGGYGGELFF
>TRBJ1-3|TRBV19|.
CASSIADRISGNTIYF
>TRBJ2-3|TRBV4-1|TRBD2
CASSLGLAGLRNTDTQYF
>TRBJ1-2|TRBV5-1|TRBD1
CASSLEGTDYGYTF
>TRBJ1-2|TRBV2|TRBD1
CASARDRGNYGYTF
>TRBJ1-2|TRBV7-2|.
CASSAQVGRDAGYTF
>TRBJ1-4|TRBV7-2|.
CASSLGRGRNEKLFF
>TRBJ2-7|TRBV5-4|TRBD2
CASRSGTSGGPTRFYEQYF
>TRBJ1-2|TRBV19|.
CASSGVTGSYGYTF
>TRBJ2-7|TRBV6-5|.
CASSYSGGWGSYEQYF
>TRBJ1-1|TRBV6-6|.
CASSYEGRGTEAFF
>TRBJ1-5|TRBV4-3|.
CASSQDHRGNQPQHF
>TRBJ2-2|TRBV10-3|TRBD2
CAITPQRGVSTGELFF
>TRBJ2-1|TRBV29-1|TRBD2
CSVISGAELEQFF
>TRBJ2-5|TRBV18|TRBD2
CASSPTSGGPEETQYF
>TRBJ2-7|TRBV19|.
CASSATGINTYEQYF
>TRBJ2-3|TRBV14|TRBD2
CASSASGNTQYF
>TRBJ2-1|TRBV29-1|TRBD2
CSVDVRGAYNEQFF
>TRBJ2-3|TRBV19|.
CASGGLNTQYF
>TRBJ1-2|TRBV5-1|.
CASRVTSSFPGYTF
>TRBJ1-2|TRBV2|.
CASSETGMGLRGDGGYTF
>TRBJ1-1|TRBV5-4|.
CASSLITGNTEAFF
>TRBJ2-1|TRBV5-1|.
CASSKSVISYNEQFF
>TRBJ1-5|TRBV5-5|.
CASSLGGTEQPQHF
>TRBJ2-1|TRBV13|.
CASSPLQDSKNEQFF
>TRBJ1-2|TRBV7-8|.
CASSRGGNRNYGYTF
>TRBJ2-1|TRBV7-9|TRBD2
CASSPGTSGGNEQFF
>TRBJ1-4|TRBV5-4|.
CASSKGLREKLFF
>TRBJ1-5|TRBV29-1|.
CSVGRSNQPQHF
>TRBJ2-1|TRBV2|TRBD1
CASIRPGQGGRNEQFF
>TRBJ1-3|TRBV6-1|.
CASKYIAIYF
>TRBJ1-2|TRBV28|.
CASSLYRASGGYTF
>TRBJ1-1|TRBV18|TRBD1
CASSPRQGHEDTEAFF
>TRBJ2-5|TRBV5-1|.
CASSRTQGVGQETQYF